These 20 T cell receptor beta chains were sequenced from one sample in a study of shared clonotypes between healthy human individuals. Assay used: immunoSEQ multiplex PCR; TCRdb lists only in-frame clones, some missing. The data show about 190,000 clones, with approximately 61% seen just once and more than 9% held by the top ten. The sample taken for sequencing was memory CD4+ T cells sorted from blood. Subset denoted: CD45RA-negative fraction. These TCRs come from a man aged 25-45 years in good health.

Note on this clone: The identical CDR3 is also encoded by other nucleotide sequences in the sample. The genes are TRBV25-1 and TRBJ1-3, with D tentatively TRBD1 (6 bases). The ends were cut back, 4 bases at V and 0 bases at J, with 10 bases in the middle. The CDR3 runs to 15 residues. The germline V gene encodes CDR1 MGHDK and CDR2 SYGVNS. The chain's CDR3 is CASSGGHTSGNTIYF. In DNA, the CDR3 is TGTGCCAGCAGTGGGGGGCACACCTCTGGAAACACCATATATTTT.

The chain couples TRBV5-1 to TRBJ2-3; D not certain. The germline V and J ends were trimmed by 1 base and 1 base, with 13 bases remaining between them. Germline V CDR1 and CDR2: SGHRS, YFSETQ. This CDR3 is built from 16 residues. For the CDR3, the DNA is TGCGCCAGCAGCTTGTCCCCCCCGGCTGGCACAGATACGCAGTATTTT. Translation gives CASSLSPPAGTDTQYF.

The V gene is TRBV7-8, the J gene TRBJ1-1, with D hard to call. Per the germline V gene, CDR1 is SGHVS and CDR2 is FQNEAQ. V dropped 3 bases and J dropped 10 bases, with 18 bases sitting between them. The CDR3 extends over 14 amino acids. The CDR3 nucleotides are TGTGCCAGCAGCTTCGACACCGGGGAGTTCGGAGCTTTCTTT. Its translation is CASSFDTGEFGAFF. Full variable domain (outside the CDR3, taken from reference TRBV7-8 and TRBJ1-1): GAGVSQSPRYKVAKRGQDVALRCDPISGHVSLFWYQQALGQGPEFLTYFQNEAQLDKSGLPSDRFFAERPEGSVSTLKIQRTQQEDSAVYLCASSFDTGEFGAFFGQGTRLTVV.

In its sample, this clone was seen once. The V and J genes are TRBV19 and TRBJ1-5; 7 nucleotides agree with TRBD1. Losses at the gene ends were 9 bases for V and 3 bases for J; bases not matched to a gene: 5. This CDR3 region has 13 residues. Germline-derived CDR1 and CDR2 are LNHDA and SQIVND (reference sequence). The CDR3 loop reads CASQQGINQPQHF. The CDR3 DNA is TGTGCCAGCCAACAGGGGATCAATCAGCCCCAGCATTTT.

This rearrangement joins TRBV6-1 to TRBJ2-6; unclear D gene. Deletions cut 1 base from V and 4 bases from J, with 11 bases between. The CDR3 consists of 16 residues. Germline CDR1 and CDR2: MNHNS and SASEGT. The CDR3 protein is CASSEGGLGGANVLTF. The CDR3 coding sequence is TGTGCCAGCAGTGAAGGAGGTTTGGGGGGGGCCAACGTCCTGACTTTC.

The rearrangement joins TRBV27 to TRBJ2-6; D remains ambiguous. Germline V gene data show CDR1 as MNHEY and CDR2 as SMNVEV (reference sequence). With 3 bases removed from V and 0 bases from J, the gap between germline ends came to 6 bases. The CDR3 spans 15 residues. The CDR3 is CASSFVVSGANVLTF. CDR3 in DNA: TGTGCCAGCAGTTTTGTTGTCTCTGGGGCCAACGTCCTGACTTTC.

This chain connects TRBV2 to TRBJ1-5, with unresolved D. CDR1 is SNHLY, CDR2 FYNNEI, per germline. V was pared by 2 bases and J by 11 bases, with 16 bases between. This CDR3 has 14 residues. CDR3: CASSESGQAWAQHF. The CDR3, as DNA: TGTGCCAGCAGTGAATCTGGGCAAGCATGGGCCCAGCATTTT.

To note about this clone: A much larger clone differs from this one at a single base, so this may be a read error. Other DNA variants within this sample encode the same CDR3. The CDR3 DNA follows: TGTGCCAGCTCACCACCAGGGTTCAGCTCCTACGAACAGTACTTC. It translates to CASSPPGFSSYEQYF. The V gene is TRBV18, the J gene TRBJ2-7; no clear D. CDR3 length: 15 residues. CDR1 is KGHSH and CDR2 is LQKENI in the germline V gene. Combining the CDR3 with reference TRBV18 and TRBJ2-7 gives the whole variable domain NAGVMQNPRHLVRRRGQEARLRCSPMKGHSHVYWYRQLPEEGLKFMVYLQKENIIDESGMPKERFSAEFPKEGPSILRIQQVVRGDSAAYFCASSPPGFSSYEQYFGPGTRLTVT.

This clone was seen more than once but under ten times. This chain uses TRBV7-7 with TRBJ2-3; 7 bases are shared with TRBD1. CDR3 size: 14 residues. Germline V CDR1 and CDR2: SSHAT, FNYEAQ (reference sequence). Trimming removed 5 bases from V and 6 bases from J; junction bases left unmatched: 8. The CDR3 coding sequence is TGTGCCAGCAGCGCGACAGGGCCAGGGGATACGCAGTATTTT. Translation: CASSATGPGDTQYF.

This chain joins TRBV7-4 and TRBJ2-5, with unresolved D. This CDR3 has 13 amino acids. Trimming removed 5 bases at V and 4 bases at J, with 11 bases between. CDR1 is SGHVT, CDR2 SQSDAQ, per germline. The CDR3 DNA is TGTGCCAGCAGCCCCTGGGTGGGAGAGACCCAGTACTTC. As protein: CASSPWVGETQYF.

CDR3 coding DNA: TGTGCCACCAGCAGAGGTGGAGCGGAGAGCTCCTACGAGCAGTACTTC. Protein: CATSRGGAESSYEQYF. The chain has TRBV15 and TRBJ2-7, with D possibly matching TRBD2 (5 bases). Trimming took 1 base from V and 0 from J, leaving 13 bases between them. Looked up from germline, CDR1 is LNHNV and CDR2 is YYDKDF (reference sequence). This CDR3 is 16 amino acids long.

Details on this clone: No conserved phenylalanine or tryptophan is present at the end of the CDR3, so a read error is the likely explanation. The DNA is left out, because the CDR3 cannot be placed on it with certainty; the CDR3 is given as TCRdb lists it. The chain employs TRBV28 and TRBJ2-7; TRBD2 reflects the table's D call only, with no check against the DNA. With termini counted, the CDR3 has 14 amino acids. Germline V gene sequence: CDR1 MDHEN, CDR2 SYDVKM. CDR3: CASTDGGSGTRTSL.

The chain combines TRBV28 with TRBJ1-1; 8 bases are shared with TRBD1. Germline V gene sequence: CDR1 MDHEN, CDR2 SYDVKM. Trimming cost V 7 bases and J 5 bases; bases outside gene matches: 3. This CDR3 region has 12 residues. CDR3 region: CASTTGGTEAFF. CDR3 coding DNA: TGTGCCAGCACAACAGGGGGAACTGAAGCTTTCTTT.

V and J are TRBV27 and TRBJ1-1, with 7 bases matching TRBD1. The germline V gene encodes CDR1 MNHEY and CDR2 SMNVEV (reference sequence). Germline trimming cut 5 bases from V and 6 bases from J; bases unmatched to any gene: 12. CDR3 size: 15 residues. The CDR3 is CASSGWVQGGAEAFF. Here the CDR3 DNA reads TGTGCCAGCAGTGGATGGGTCCAGGGGGGGGCTGAAGCTTTCTTT.

The chain joins TRBV11-2 to TRBJ2-1; 10 nucleotides align to TRBD2. V lost 3 bases to trimming and J lost 6 bases; unmatched junction nucleotides: 8. The CDR3 is 16 amino acids. Germline-derived CDR1 and CDR2 are SGHAT and FQNNGV. The chain's CDR3 is CASSFNPSGSINEQFF. CDR3 bases: TGTGCCAGCAGCTTTAACCCTAGCGGGAGTATCAATGAGCAGTTCTTC.

The chain links TRBV21-1 to TRBJ2-3; the listed D gene, TRBD2, was not tested against the DNA. TRBV21-1 is deemed a pseudogene. The CDR3 consists of 19 residues. Written as DNA, the CDR3 is TGTGCCAGCAGCAAGCCGAGAGTCTGGACTGACTCTAGCACAGATACGCAGTATTTT. Its translation is CASSKPRVWTDSSTDTQYF.

This clone was seen more than once but under ten times. The chain carries TRBV2 and TRBJ2-3; the match to TRBD1 covers 8 bases. The V gene end was trimmed by 5 bases and the J gene end by 0 bases; junction bases not matched to a gene: 4. Looked up from germline, CDR1 is SNHLY and CDR2 is FYNNEI. The CDR3 runs to 15 residues. CDR3 loop: CASSLYRGSTDTQYF. CDR3 sequence (DNA): TGTGCCAGCAGTTTATACAGGGGGAGCACAGATACGCAGTATTTT.

This chain joins TRBV9 and TRBJ2-1; TRBD2 matches at 14 bases. CDR1 SGDLS and CDR2 YYNGEE come from the germline V gene. Trimming at V came to 4 bases and at J to 6 bases, leaving 6 bases not matched to a gene. This CDR3 is 16 amino acids long. In nucleotides, the CDR3 is TGTGCCAGCAGCCTAAGACTAGCGGGAGGGTCCAATGAGCAGTTCTTC. Protein product: CASSLRLAGGSNEQFF. The complete variable domain, with remaining parts taken from reference TRBV9 and TRBJ2-1, reads DSGVTQTPKHLITATGQRVTLRCSPRSGDLSVYWYQQSLDQGLQFLIQYYNGEERAKGNILERFSAQQFPDLHSELNLSSLELGDSALYFCASSLRLAGGSNEQFFGPGTRLTVL.

The rearrangement joins TRBV10-3 to TRBJ1-5; D gene unclear. The V end lost 6 bases, the J end lost 4 bases, and 7 bases lay between the germline ends. The CDR3 contains 12 residues. The germline V gene encodes CDR1 ENHRY and CDR2 SYGVKD. CDR3 in amino acids: CAISEINQPQHF. Here the CDR3 DNA reads TGTGCCATCAGCGAGATTAATCAGCCCCAGCATTTT.

This clone was seen a handful of times. The chain carries TRBV19 and TRBJ1-5; 11 positions agree with TRBD1. The V gene's germline CDR1 is LNHDA and CDR2 SQIVND (reference sequence). The CDR3 has 16 amino acids. V shed 2 bases, J shed 7 bases, and the junction held 7 bases outside the gene matches. The CDR3 coding sequence is TGTGCCAGTAGTATAAAAGGACAGGGGGCAGGACAGCCCCAGCATTTT. Translating gives CASSIKGQGAGQPQHF.